This entry lists 17 T cell receptor beta chains sequenced from one sample in a study of blood T cell repertoires in COVID-19. TCRdb's table, derived via immunoSEQ multiplex PCR, lists solely in-frame clones and lacks some. The sample lists about 400,000 clones, approximately 87% seen once, with less than 2.5% in the top ten. The sequenced sample was PBMCs or T cells enriched from blood (not recorded which). The source is a man aged 40-49 years in a cohort exposed to, infected with or recovered from COVID-19 (not recorded which).

This chain uses TRBV6-5 with TRBJ2-3, with D possibly matching TRBD1 (5 bases). Germline CDR1 reads MNHEY; CDR2 reads SVGAGI. Trimming took off 0 bases at V and 4 bases at J, with 8 bases between the two ends. This CDR3 comprises 14 residues. CDR3 in DNA: TGTGCCAGCAGTTACTCCCCCAGGGCAGATACGCAGTATTTT. Translated: CASSYSPRADTQYF.

The genes are TRBV7-3 and TRBJ2-6; D not resolved. V was trimmed by 5 bases and J by 3 bases, leaving 8 bases between them. In germline, CDR1 is SGHTA, CDR2 FQGTGA. This CDR3 is built from 14 residues. This CDR3 is CASSRPGGANVLTF. CDR3 DNA sequence: TGTGCCAGCAGCCGGCCGGGTGGGGCCAACGTCCTGACTTTC.

J is TRBJ2-7 and V is TRBV28; weak D call: TRBD1 (6 bases). V was trimmed by 6 bases and J by 1 base, leaving 10 bases between them. This CDR3 is built from 13 residues. Germline CDR1 is MDHEN and CDR2 is SYDVKM. CDR3 DNA sequence: TGTGCCAGCAGCGACAGGCCTTCCTACGAGCAGTACTTC. This gives the protein CASSDRPSYEQYF.

The chain has TRBV28 and TRBJ2-7; 10 bases fit TRBD1. The germline CDR1 and CDR2 sequences are MDHEN and SYDVKM. The length of the CDR3 is 15 residues. Trimming cost V 2 bases and J 5 bases; bases outside gene matches: 6. CDR3 in amino acids: CASSLPGQGVDEQYF. DNA of the CDR3: TGTGCCAGCAGTTTACCTGGACAGGGGGTGGACGAGCAGTACTTC.

The chain has TRBV10-3 and TRBJ2-5; 9 bases align to TRBD1. Per the germline V gene, CDR1 is ENHRY and CDR2 is SYGVKD. V lost 6 bases and J lost 5; bases outside the gene matches: 10. CDR3 length equals 15 residues. The CDR3 nucleotides read TGTGCCATCAGCCTGGACAGGGGCTCGTTTGAGACCCAGTACTTC. It specifies CAISLDRGSFETQYF.

This clone was detected a few times. The gene calls are TRBV5-1 and TRBJ2-7, with TRBD2 as a possible D gene (6 bases). V dropped 4 bases and J dropped 4 bases, with 12 bases sitting between them. CDR1 is SGHRS, CDR2 YFSETQ, per germline. The CDR3 has 13 amino acids. In nucleotides, the CDR3 is TGCGCCAGCAGCCCGGGGGTTTTTTACGAGCAGTACTTC. It yields the protein CASSPGVFYEQYF.

The chain joins TRBV9 to TRBJ1-4, with a tentative D call TRBD1 (6 bases). With 1 base removed from V and 3 bases from J, the gap between germline ends came to 16 bases. The CDR3 covers 17 residues. Germline V gene sequence: CDR1 SGDLS, CDR2 YYNGEE. CDR3 coding DNA: TGTGCCAGCAGCGTATCGGGCAGGGGTGTAGCTAATGAAAAACTGTTTTTT. This sequence encodes CASSVSGRGVANEKLFF.

This chain connects TRBV7-2 to TRBJ1-5, with 9 bases identical to TRBD1. The CDR3 extends over 15 amino acids. Germline CDR1 reads SGHTA; CDR2 reads FQGNSA. V dropped 5 bases and J dropped 5; count of bases not matched to a gene: 7. The CDR3 nucleotides read TGTGCCAGCAGCAACCGACAGGGGGTATATCAGCCCCAGCATTTT. Translated, it gives CASSNRQGVYQPQHF.

The rearrangement uses TRBV6-4 and TRBJ2-3, with TRBD2 matching over 7 bases. CDR3 length: 14 residues. The V and J ends lost 2 bases and 5 bases, in that order; junction bases with no gene match: 4. CDR1 and CDR2 (germline): MRHNA, SNTAGT. CDR3 residues: CASSDRGGLDTQYF. In DNA, the CDR3 is TGTGCCAGCAGTGACCGCGGGGGTCTAGATACGCAGTATTTT.

The chain uses TRBV9 and TRBJ1-1; 7 bases agree with TRBD1. The CDR3 runs to 13 residues. The V and J ends lost 4 bases and 8 bases, in that order; junction bases with no gene match: 8. Germline V gene sequence: CDR1 SGDLS, CDR2 YYNGEE. CDR3 protein: CASSTTGQQEAFF. The CDR3 DNA reads as TGTGCCAGCAGCACGACGGGACAGCAAGAAGCTTTCTTT.

J is TRBJ2-3 and V is TRBV7-8; a possible D gene is TRBD1 (5 bases). The germline CDR1 and CDR2 sequences are SGHVS and FQNEAQ. The CDR3 is 18 amino acids. V gave up 6 bases and J gave up 0 bases, with 22 bases separating them. For the CDR3, the DNA is TGTGCCAGCAGACGAAGGGGCGGAAGTGACTCTAGCACAGATACGCAGTATTTT. It yields the protein CASRRRGGSDSSTDTQYF.

This clone has more than one count but fewer than ten. The chain links TRBV27 to TRBJ2-2, with TRBD1 matching 7 bases. Germline V gene sequence: CDR1 MNHEY, CDR2 SMNVEV (reference sequence). Germline trimming cut 3 bases from V and 5 bases from J; bases unmatched to any gene: 9. CDR3 length equals 16 residues. The CDR3 region is CASSFSLGQRTGELFF. The CDR3 coding sequence is TGTGCCAGCAGTTTCTCTCTGGGACAGCGTACCGGGGAGCTGTTTTTT.

This rearrangement joins TRBV28 to TRBJ2-7, with D possibly TRBD2 on 6 matching bases. From germline, CDR1 is MDHEN and CDR2 SYDVKM. The CDR3 is 15 residues long. V was clipped by 2 bases and J by 6 bases, with 17 bases between them. The CDR3 loop reads CASSLIARGNSEQYF. DNA for the CDR3: TGTGCCAGCAGTTTAATCGCTCGGGGGAACTCCGAGCAGTACTTC.

This clone was found many times. CDR3 nucleotide sequence: TGTGCCAGTAGGCCACCCGGGACAGGGCATTTGGATGAGCAGTTCTTC. Its protein is CASRPPGTGHLDEQFF. V gene TRBV19 combines with J gene TRBJ2-1; 9 bases line up with TRBD1. V shed 6 bases and J 8 bases; nucleotides not matched to a gene: 14. Germline CDR1 and CDR2: LNHDA and SQIVND (reference sequence). This CDR3 comprises 16 residues.

The rearrangement joins TRBV19 to TRBJ1-1; possible D gene TRBD1, 6 bases. The CDR3 spans 15 residues. Trimming left V 7 bases short and J 0 bases short, with 15 bases between. The germline V gene encodes CDR1 LNHDA and CDR2 SQIVND (reference sequence). The CDR3 here is CASKGMRGLNTEAFF. CDR3 bases: TGTGCCAGTAAAGGGATGAGGGGGTTGAACACTGAAGCTTTCTTT.

The chain links TRBV5-1 to TRBJ2-6, with D unresolved. CDR1 SGHRS and CDR2 YFSETQ come from the germline V gene. The V gene lost 1 base and the J gene lost 2 bases, with 13 bases spanning the gap. The CDR3 length is 17 residues. The CDR3: CASSLPLLSAGANVLTF. For the CDR3, the DNA is TGCGCCAGCAGCTTGCCCCTACTCAGCGCTGGGGCCAACGTCCTGACTTTC. The whole variable domain, filled in from reference TRBV5-1 and TRBJ2-6, reads KAGVTQTPRYLIKTRGQQVTLSCSPISGHRSVSWYQQTPGQGLQFLFEYFSETQRNKGNFPGRFSGRQFSNSRSEMNVSTLELGDSALYLCASSLPLLSAGANVLTFGAGSRLTVL.

This clone was seen only once. The V and J genes are TRBV18 and TRBJ2-2; 11 bases fit TRBD1. The CDR3 sequence is 16 residues long. Germline V CDR1 and CDR2: KGHSH, LQKENI. With 6 bases clipped from V and 3 bases from J, the junction kept 6 bases outside the gene matches. CDR3 nucleotide sequence: TGTGCCAGCTCTCCGAGGGGACAGGGGGACACCGGGGAGCTGTTTTTT. Translation: CASSPRGQGDTGELFF.